This T cell receptor (beta chain) was recorded in a study of a mutant IDH1 vaccine in newly diagnosed glioma. Turning to the study itself: Patients in the study were vaccinated eight times, receiving shots in weeks 1, 3, 5, 7, 11, 15, 19 and 23. Earlier care involved radiotherapy, temozolomide, or both, and the majority received both.

Germline CDR1 and CDR2: LNHDA and SQIVND (reference sequence). V was cut by 5 bases and J by 4 bases, with 12 bases left in between. CDR3 size: 14 residues. Regarding time point: week 11, during vaccination. Mutant IDH1 20-mer peptide, at 300 ug, made up each vaccine dose, with topical imiquimod. TCRdb's copy holds only in-frame clones and misses some; the assay was immunoSEQ multiplex PCR. The sample contains some 130,000 clones, roughly 75% of which appear only once. This clone was observed a single time. Antigen specificity is unknown. This receptor was obtained from a man in his forties with glioma. V usage is TRBV19 and J usage is TRBJ1-3; D call uncertain. Sequences were derived from PBMCs, sampled from a glioma patient whose treatment included an IDH1 peptide vaccine. The CDR3 is CASSSDSAGNTIYF. CDR3 nucleotide sequence: TGTGCCAGTAGTTCTGATTCTGCGGGAAACACCATATATTTT. The variable domain in full, with the rest retrieved from reference TRBV19 and TRBJ1-3, is DGGITQSPKYLFRKEGQNVTLSCEQNLNHDAMYWYRQDPGQGLRLIYYSQIVNDFQKGDIAEGYSVSREKKESFPLTVTSAQKNPTAFYLCASSSDSAGNTIYFGEGSWLTVV.